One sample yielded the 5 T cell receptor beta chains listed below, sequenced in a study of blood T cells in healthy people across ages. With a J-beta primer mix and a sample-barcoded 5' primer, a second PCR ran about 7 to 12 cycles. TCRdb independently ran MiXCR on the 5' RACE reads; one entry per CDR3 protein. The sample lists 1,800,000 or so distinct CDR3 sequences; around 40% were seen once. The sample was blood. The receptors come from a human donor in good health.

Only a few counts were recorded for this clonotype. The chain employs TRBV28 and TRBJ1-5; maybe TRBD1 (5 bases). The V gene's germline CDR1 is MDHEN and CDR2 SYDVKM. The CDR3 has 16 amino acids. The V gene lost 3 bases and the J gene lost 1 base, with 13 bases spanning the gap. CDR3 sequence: CASSFKGWVSNQPQHF. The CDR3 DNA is TGTGCCAGCAGTTTTAAGGGGTGGGTGAGCAATCAGCCCCAGCATTTT.

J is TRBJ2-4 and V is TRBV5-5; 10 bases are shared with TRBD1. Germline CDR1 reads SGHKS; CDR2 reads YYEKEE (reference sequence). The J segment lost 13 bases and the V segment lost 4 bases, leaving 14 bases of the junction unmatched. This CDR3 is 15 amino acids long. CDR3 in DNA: TGTGCCAGCAGCCCCGGCGACAGGGGGCAAGGAGAGCAGTACTTC. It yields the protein CASSPGDRGQGEQYF.

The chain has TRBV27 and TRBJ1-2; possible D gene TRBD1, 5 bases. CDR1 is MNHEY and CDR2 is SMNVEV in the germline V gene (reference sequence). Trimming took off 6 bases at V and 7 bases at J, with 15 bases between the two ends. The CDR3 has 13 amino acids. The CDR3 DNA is TGTGCCAGCAGGCCAGCTCCTGGGGGTGGCTACACCTTC. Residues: CASRPAPGGGYTF.

CDR3 coding DNA: TGTGCCAGCAGCTCGCAACGGGACAGGGAACTCTACGAGCAGTACTTC. It codes for CASSSQRDRELYEQYF. J is TRBJ2-5 and V is TRBV11-1; 9 nucleotides agree with TRBD1. The closer fit of TRBJ2-7 to the DNA end suggests the J call may be wrong. The germline CDR1 and CDR2 sequences are SGHAT and FQDESV (reference sequence). CDR3 length: 16 residues.

CDR3 bases: TGCAGTGCTAGAGGGGGGGGGGCCTCGGTCCAGTACTTC. Translation: CSARGGGASVQYF. The chain employs TRBV20-1 and TRBJ2-5; possible D gene TRBD2, 7 bases. The CDR3 runs to 13 residues. Trimming cost V 1 base and J 10 bases, with 16 bases left between them. The germline V gene has CDR1 DFQATT and CDR2 SNEGSKA (reference sequence).